This is a list of T cell receptor beta chains from one sample in a study of vaccination effects on CD4 cells after COVID-19. No antigen is known for these receptors. Profiling relied on immunoSEQ multiplex PCR, and the TCRdb table lists in-frame clones only, not all of them. The sample has under 45,000 clones, roughly 82% seen once. The specimen comprised CD4+ T cells from PBMCs cultured with HCoV-NL63 spike peptides, sampled before COVID-19 vaccination. The receptors shown here come from a human donor who received a COVID-19 vaccine. Each CDR3 is given with its conserved first and last residue. Each record gives: clone size, V gene, D gene, J gene, CDR3 protein, CDR3 DNA. D genes are given only for firm matches. Not all rows give a size; the values are once, few, many and, for expanded clones, a class.

-	TRBV4-1	-	TRBJ2-2	CASSAGTTGELFF	TGCGCCAGCAGCGCGGGGACCACCGGGGAGCTGTTTTTT
-	TRBV6-5	-	TRBJ2-6	CASIPRTGANVLTF	TGTGCCAGCATTCCAAGGACTGGGGCCAACGTCCTGACTTTC
-	TRBV29-1	-	TRBJ2-2	CSVRAGATRELFF	TGCAGCGTTCGGGCAGGGGCCACGAGGGAGCTGTTTTTT
-	TRBV4-3	-	TRBJ1-5	CASSQEGWAGGNQPQHF	TGCGCCAGCAGCCAAGAGGGATGGGCAGGGGGCAATCAGCCCCAGCATTTT
-	TRBV19	TRBD1	TRBJ1-2	CASSILLDRGYGYTF	TGTGCCAGTAGTATCTTACTAGACAGGGGGTATGGCTACACCTTC
-	TRBV10-1	-	TRBJ1-1	CASRGTSRWAFF	TGCGCCAGCAGGGGGACCTCCCGATGGGCTTTCTTT
-	TRBV2	TRBD1	TRBJ1-2	CASSERDRDGYTF	TGTGCCAGCAGTGAAAGGGACAGGGATGGCTACACCTTC
-	TRBV6-5	-	TRBJ1-5	CASSYSPILKPQHF	TGTGCCAGCAGTTACTCTCCCATCCTTAAGCCCCAGCATTTT
-	TRBV2	-	TRBJ2-3	CASSVDRSTDTQYF	TGTGCCAGCAGCGTAGACCGTAGCACAGATACGCAGTATTTT
-	TRBV5-1	-	TRBJ2-2	CASSLAGQGNTGELFF	TGCGCCAGCAGCTTGGCCGGCCAGGGGAACACCGGGGAGCTGTTTTTT
-	TRBV5-6	-	TRBJ2-6	CASSRLDVPGANVLTF	TGTGCCAGCAGCCGACTCGACGTGCCTGGGGCCAACGTCCTGACTTTC
-	TRBV5-1	-	TRBJ2-5	CASSLEQETQYF	TGCGCCAGCAGCTTGGAGCAAGAGACCCAGTACTTC
-	TRBV20-1	TRBD2	TRBJ2-5	CSASKLAGPLSQYF	TGCAGTGCTAGTAAATTAGCGGGGCCTCTCTCCCAGTACTTC
few	TRBV29-1	-	TRBJ1-2	CSVQERLANYGYTF	TGCAGCGTTCAGGAGAGGTTAGCTAACTATGGCTACACCTTC
-	TRBV29-1	-	TRBJ1-1	CSVDWGNTEAFF	TGCAGCGTTGATTGGGGGAACACTGAAGCTTTCTTT
-	TRBV27	TRBD2	TRBJ2-5	CASSPYSTLTSGEGETQYF	TGTGCCAGCAGTCCTTATTCGACCCTCACTAGCGGGGAAGGAGAGACCCAGTACTTC
-	TRBV6-5	-	TRBJ1-1	CASSYPGQLEAFF	TGTGCCAGCAGTTATCCTGGACAACTTGAAGCTTTCTTT
-	TRBV30	-	TRBJ1-3	CAWFSLSGNTIYF	TGTGCCTGGTTCAGCCTCTCTGGAAACACCATATATTTT
-	TRBV9	-	TRBJ2-2	CASSVEGSSGTGELFF	TGTGCCAGCAGCGTAGAGGGGTCGTCAGGCACCGGGGAGCTGTTTTTT
-	TRBV7-3	TRBD1	TRBJ2-1	CASSSDSDRANEQFF	TGTGCCAGCAGCTCCGACTCGGACAGGGCGAATGAGCAGTTCTTC
-	TRBV11-2	-	TRBJ2-3	CASSLDPLCDLTDTQYF	TGTGCCAGCAGCTTAGATCCCTTATGTGACCTCACAGATACGCAGTATTTT
-	TRBV11-3	-	TRBJ1-4	CASSPPCEGGNEKLFF	TGTGCCAGCAGCCCACCATGTGAAGGGGGGAATGAAAAACTGTTTTTT
-	TRBV18	-	TRBJ1-5	CASSPAGSQPQHF	TGTGCCAGCTCACCGGCAGGGAGTCAGCCCCAGCATTTT
-	TRBV12-3/TRBV12-4	-	TRBJ1-2	CATRRKSYGYTF	TGTGCCACAAGACGCAAGTCCTATGGCTACACCTTC
-	TRBV6-6	-	TRBJ1-2	CASSYRNLGGNGYTF	TGTGCCAGCAGTTACCGGAATTTAGGGGGGAATGGCTACACCTTC
-	TRBV18	-	TRBJ1-4	CASSPKTVTNEKLFF	TGTGCCAGCTCACCAAAGACAGTTACTAATGAAAAACTGTTTTTT
-	TRBV18	-	TRBJ1-1	CASSPLAQTNTEAFF	TGTGCCAGCTCACCCCTGGCGCAGACGAACACTGAAGCTTTCTTT
-	TRBV5-1	TRBD1	TRBJ1-3	CASSLEGTGFGNTIYF	TGCGCCAGCAGCTTGGAAGGGACAGGGTTTGGAAACACCATATATTTT
-	TRBV30	-	TRBJ1-2	CAWSKRDYGYTF	TGTGCCTGGAGTAAAAGGGACTATGGCTACACCTTC
once	TRBV7-2	-	TRBJ1-1	CASSWLGANTEAFF	TGTGCCAGCAGCTGGCTCGGGGCGAACACTGAAGCTTTCTTT
-	TRBV30	-	TRBJ1-6	CAWSTGASPLHF	TGTGCCTGGAGTACGGGTGCGTCACCCCTCCACTTT
-	TRBV7-3	TRBD1	TRBJ2-5	CASSFEGTGGRKGTQYF	TGTGCCAGCAGCTTTGAGGGGACAGGGGGCCGAAAGGGGACCCAGTACTTC
-	TRBV7-9	-	TRBJ2-3	CASSPPGSDTQYF	TGTGCCAGCAGCCCGCCGGGGTCAGATACGCAGTATTTT
once	TRBV28	-	TRBJ1-2	CASSLVRTSTNYGYTF	TGTGCCAGCAGTTTGGTTCGTACTTCAACTAACTATGGCTACACCTTC
-	TRBV6-5	-	TRBJ1-2	CASSYGGGVYGYTF	TGTGCCAGCAGTTACGGCGGGGGGGTTTATGGCTACACCTTC
few	TRBV10-1	TRBD1	TRBJ2-3	CASSRTGSTDTQYF	TGCGCCAGCAGCCGGACAGGATCCACAGATACGCAGTATTTT
few	TRBV28	TRBD1	TRBJ2-5	CASTTIQPGQGARDQYF	TGTGCCAGCACCACCATCCAACCGGGACAGGGGGCTCGGGACCAGTACTTC
-	TRBV15	-	TRBJ2-5	CATSRDKLTQETQYF	TGTGCCACCAGCAGAGATAAACTGACCCAAGAGACCCAGTACTTC
-	TRBV28	-	TRBJ1-4	CASRAGVVGEKLFF	TGTGCCAGCAGGGCAGGGGTGGTCGGTGAAAAACTGTTTTTT
few	TRBV5-1	-	TRBJ1-2	CASSKDSWDGYTF	TGCGCCAGCAGTAAGGACAGTTGGGACGGCTACACCTTC
few	TRBV29-1	TRBD1	TRBJ1-3	CSVGTGRISGNTIYF	TGCAGCGTTGGGACAGGCAGAATCTCTGGAAACACCATATATTTT
once	TRBV6-2/TRBV6-3	-	TRBJ2-1	CASSYSQDQGSPSYNEQFF	TGTGCCAGCAGTTACTCGCAGGACCAGGGCAGCCCCTCCTACAATGAGCAGTTCTTC
-	TRBV19	TRBD1	TRBJ2-6	CASSTRGSGANVLTF	TGTGCCAGTAGTACCAGGGGGTCTGGGGCCAACGTCCTGACTTTC
-	TRBV14	-	TRBJ1-1	CASSQDAYTEAFF	TGTGCCAGCAGCCAAGATGCGTACACTGAAGCTTTCTTT
-	TRBV23-1	-	TRBJ1-2	CASSRAHRSARTF	TGCGCCAGCAGTCGAGCCCACCGCTCCGCTCGCACCTTC
-	TRBV5-1	-	TRBJ1-1	CASSSRGNTEAFF	TGCGCCAGCAGCTCGAGGGGGAACACTGAAGCTTTCTTT
-	TRBV19	TRBD1	TRBJ1-1	CASSSGGQGALSTEAFF	TGTGCCAGTAGTTCTGGGGGACAGGGGGCTTTGAGCACTGAAGCTTTCTTT
-	TRBV7-2	TRBD1	TRBJ2-1	CASSFDRGLGNEQFF	TGTGCCAGCAGCTTTGACAGGGGGCTGGGGAATGAGCAGTTCTTC
-	TRBV5-1	TRBD1	TRBJ2-1	CASSWGKDRGVVYEQFF	TGCGCCAGCAGCTGGGGAAAAGACAGGGGGGTAGTCTATGAGCAGTTCTTC
-	TRBV12-1	-	TRBJ1-3	CASKKRGNTIYF	TGTGCCAGCAAAAAGAGGGGAAACACCATATATTTT
-	TRBV11-3	-	TRBJ2-3	CASSVSGGRTDTQYF	TGTGCCAGCAGCGTCTCAGGGGGGCGCACAGATACGCAGTATTTT
-	TRBV5-5	-	TRBJ1-2	CASSFPGRTVGYTF	TGTGCCAGCAGCTTTCCGGGACGAACAGTTGGCTACACCTTC